One sample yielded the 14 T cell receptor beta chains listed below, sequenced in a study of blood T cell repertoires in COVID-19. The table came from immunoSEQ multiplex PCR; TCRdb's copy has only in-frame clones and leaves some out. This table has 80,000 to 100,000 clones, around three quarters appearing once. What was sequenced was peripheral blood. These receptors all stem from a middle-aged man who had recovered from COVID-19.

In this sample, this clone turned up a few times. This sequence joins TRBV10-3 and TRBJ2-5; 11 bases are shared with TRBD2. The J segment lost 2 bases and the V segment lost 10 bases, leaving 9 bases of the junction unmatched. The CDR3 runs to 15 residues. Germline V gene data show CDR1 as ENHRY and CDR2 as SYGVKD. The CDR3 loop reads CATQGTSGIQETQYF. CDR3 nucleotides: TGTGCCACCCAGGGGACTAGCGGAATTCAAGAGACCCAGTACTTC.

The chain carries TRBV5-6 and TRBJ2-7; 8 bases map to TRBD2. The CDR3 length is 15 residues. Trimming cost V 4 bases and J 3 bases; bases outside gene matches: 9. CDR1 is SGHDT and CDR2 is YYEEEE in the germline V gene. The CDR3 DNA reads as TGTGCCAGCAGCCCGGTACTAGCGGCTCACTACGAGCAGTACTTC. This encodes CASSPVLAAHYEQYF.

For this clone: Other nucleotide sequences in the sample specify the same CDR3. The chain couples TRBV9 to TRBJ2-7; no clear D gene. Trimming removed 0 bases at V and 7 bases at J, with 11 bases between. The germline V gene encodes CDR1 SGDLS and CDR2 YYNGEE. The CDR3 is made up of 13 amino acids. CDR3 bases: TGTGCCAGCAGCGTAGGGAGTTCCGGAGAGCAGTACTTC. As protein: CASSVGSSGEQYF.

The chain is built from TRBV27 and TRBJ1-6; TRBD1 matches at 9 bases. The trim removed 5 bases at V and 10 bases at J, leaving 9 bases unmatched. The germline V gene has CDR1 MNHEY and CDR2 SMNVEV (reference sequence). The CDR3 sequence is 15 residues long. Here the CDR3 reads CASSAQGQGASPLHF. The CDR3 region has the DNA TGTGCCAGCAGTGCACAGGGACAGGGAGCCTCACCCCTCCACTTT.

This clone has a count of ten or more. The chain uses TRBV4-1 and TRBJ1-6; unclear D gene. Trimming left V 1 base short and J 0 bases short, with 10 bases between. The CDR3 runs to 17 residues. The V gene's germline CDR1 is MGHRA and CDR2 YSYEKL. Here the CDR3 DNA reads TGCGCCAGCAGCCAAGTCTTGGGGAGCTCCTATAATTCACCCCTCCACTTT. Its translation: CASSQVLGSSYNSPLHF.

This clone came up once. The chain employs TRBV2 and TRBJ1-1; TRBD1 matches 9 bases. Looked up from germline, CDR1 is SNHLY and CDR2 is FYNNEI. The J segment lost 4 bases and the V segment lost 5 bases, leaving 5 bases of the junction unmatched. CDR3 size: 14 residues. The CDR3 DNA sequence: TGTGCCAGCAGTTCCGGGACAGGGTTCACTGAAGCTTTCTTT. Its translation is CASSSGTGFTEAFF.

This clone was recorded a few times. This chain joins TRBV6-5 and TRBJ1-4; tentatively, D is TRBD1 (5 bases). This CDR3 region has 14 residues. Trimming cost V 6 bases and J 4 bases, with 12 bases left between them. The germline V gene has CDR1 MNHEY and CDR2 SVGAGI. The CDR3 DNA reads as TGTGCCAGCAGACGACAGAGCCTTAATGAAAAACTGTTTTTT. This sequence encodes CASRRQSLNEKLFF.

DNA of the CDR3: TGTGCCTGGAGTCTTGCTAATGAAAAACTGTTTTTT. It translates to CAWSLANEKLFF. The gene calls are TRBV30 and TRBJ1-4; D uncertain. This CDR3 is 12 amino acids long. V was trimmed by 2 bases and J by 3 bases, leaving 4 bases between them. Germline V gene lookup returns CDR1 GTSNPN and CDR2 SVGIG (reference sequence).

The rearrangement uses TRBV10-3 and TRBJ1-5, with D perhaps matching TRBD1 (5 bases). Germline lookup yields CDR1 ENHRY and CDR2 SYGVKD. The CDR3 length is 14 residues. V was pared by 3 bases and J by 2 bases, with 8 bases between. CDR3 region: CAISDRVGNQPQHF. In nucleotides, the CDR3 is TGTGCCATCAGTGACAGGGTTGGCAATCAGCCCCAGCATTTT.

CDR3 DNA sequence: TGTGCCAGCAGTTTAGCATCACTGACAGCGGGCGGCTACACCTTC. It encodes CASSLASLTAGGYTF. V gene TRBV28 combines with J gene TRBJ1-2; D perhaps matches TRBD1 (5 bases). This CDR3 spans 15 amino acids. Germline V gene sequence: CDR1 MDHEN, CDR2 SYDVKM. The V end lost 2 bases, the J end lost 8 bases, and 18 bases lay between the germline ends.

The rearrangement uses TRBV6-2 or TRBV6-3 and TRBJ2-3; 9 nucleotides agree with TRBD2. With V trimmed by 5 bases and J by 3 bases, 3 bases remained unmatched. This CDR3 has 14 amino acids. The germline CDR1 and CDR2 sequences are MNHEY and SVGEGT. DNA for the CDR3: TGTGCCAGCAGTGAGGGACTAGCTACAGATACGCAGTATTTT. Amino acid sequence: CASSEGLATDTQYF.

The chain is built from TRBV2 and TRBJ2-7; 8 bases are a match to TRBD1. Germline CDR1 reads SNHLY; CDR2 reads FYNNEI. J gave up 2 bases and V 7 bases, and 4 bases lay outside the gene matches. The CDR3 sequence is 13 residues long. This chain's CDR3 is CASKADRAYEQYF. For the CDR3, the DNA is TGTGCCAGCAAGGCGGACAGGGCCTACGAGCAGTACTTC.

The J gene is TRBJ1-6, the V gene TRBV3-1 (or the pseudogene TRBV3-2); D ambiguous. There are 15 residues in the CDR3. Germline V gene data show CDR1 as LGHDT and CDR2 as YNNKEL (reference sequence). Trimming shortened V by 3 bases and J by 7 bases, and 13 bases separated the two germline ends. The CDR3 is CASSHDNPLNSPLHF. CDR3 nucleotides: TGTGCCAGCAGCCACGACAATCCCCTAAATTCACCCCTCCACTTT.

This clone occurred once. The chain recombines TRBV3-1 (or the pseudogene TRBV3-2) with TRBJ1-6, with D hard to call. V dropped 1 base and J dropped 13 bases, with 8 bases sitting between them. The germline V gene has CDR1 LGHDT and CDR2 YNNKEL (reference sequence). This CDR3 region has 12 residues. CDR3 region: CASSQGSVPLHF. The CDR3 DNA is TGTGCCAGCAGCCAAGGGTCAGTTCCCCTCCACTTT.